The 12 T cell receptor beta chains given below trace back to one sample, sequenced in a study of blood T cell repertoires in COVID-19. Method: immunoSEQ multiplex PCR; TCRdb's copy keeps in-frame clones and lacks some. Of approximately 300,000 clones in the sample, approximately 92% were seen once. Material: peripheral blood. The receptors come from a woman younger than 45 with COVID-19, enrolled during active disease.

V gene TRBV2 combines with J gene TRBJ1-1; TRBD1 aligns across 9 bases. This CDR3 has 14 residues. The V gene end was trimmed by 6 bases and the J gene end by 5 bases; junction bases not matched to a gene: 7. CDR1 SNHLY and CDR2 FYNNEI come from the germline V gene. The DNA for the CDR3 is TGTGCCAGCAGCCGCTCCGGGACAGGGACTGAAGCTTTCTTT. Translating it yields CASSRSGTGTEAFF.

The chain uses TRBV3-1 (or the pseudogene TRBV3-2) and TRBJ2-2; no firm D call. This CDR3 has 14 residues. CDR1 is LGHDT and CDR2 is YNNKEL in the germline V gene (reference sequence). Trimming took off 1 base at V and 5 bases at J, with 8 bases between the two ends. CDR3 nucleotides: TGTGCCAGCAGCCAAGGTGGTAGTACCGGGGAGCTGTTTTTT. Translated, it gives CASSQGGSTGELFF.

This sequence joins TRBV7-9 and TRBJ2-3, with TRBD1 matching over 10 bases. CDR3 length equals 14 residues. CDR1 and CDR2 (germline): SEHNR, FQNEAQ (reference sequence). J was trimmed by 3 bases and V by 7 bases; bases with no gene match: 4. Here the CDR3 reads CASTRQGATDTQYF. For the CDR3, the DNA is TGTGCCAGCACCAGACAGGGGGCTACAGATACGCAGTATTTT.

The chain joins TRBV30 to TRBJ1-4; 9 nucleotides align to TRBD1. Trimming took 3 bases from V and 7 from J; bases not matched to a gene: 3. CDR1 and CDR2 (germline): GTSNPN, SVGIG (reference sequence). CDR3 length equals 13 residues. CDR3 loop: CAWSTGGFEKLFF. CDR3 nucleotides: TGTGCCTGGAGCACAGGGGGCTTTGAAAAACTGTTTTTT.

V gene TRBV27 combines with J gene TRBJ2-1; TRBD2 matches 8 bases. The germline V gene encodes CDR1 MNHEY and CDR2 SMNVEV (reference sequence). The CDR3 is 15 residues long. Trimming took 7 bases from V and 0 from J; bases not matched to a gene: 5. The CDR3 loop reads CASNLAGSSYNEQFF. CDR3 bases: TGTGCCAGCAACTTAGCGGGGAGCTCCTACAATGAGCAGTTCTTC.

The chain links TRBV29-1 to TRBJ2-1, with TRBD2 matching 8 bases. V was clipped by 1 base and J by 5 bases; unmatched bases: 4. The length of the CDR3 is 14 residues. CDR1 and CDR2 (germline): SQVTM, ANQGSEA. CDR3 nucleotide sequence: TGCAGCGTTGAAGCGGGTAGCGGGAACAATGAGCAGTTCTTC. It encodes CSVEAGSGNNEQFF.

The chain couples TRBV28 to TRBJ2-5, with a possible D match to TRBD2 (5 bases). V lost 8 bases and J lost 5, with 12 bases in between. Germline loops: CDR1 MDHEN, CDR2 SYDVKM. The CDR3 spans 12 residues. CDR3 DNA sequence: TGTGCCAGCGAGGGAGCATGGGAGACCCAGTACTTC. It is translated as CASEGAWETQYF.

J is TRBJ1-5 and V is TRBV7-9; D is possibly TRBD1 (6 bases). CDR1 SEHNR and CDR2 FQNEAQ come from the germline V gene (reference sequence). V was shortened by 5 bases and J by 5 bases, with 13 bases between the two germline ends. The CDR3 is made up of 14 amino acids. CDR3 in DNA: TGTGCCAGCAGCACGGACAGTCCCTATCAGCCCCAGCATTTT. As protein: CASSTDSPYQPQHF.

CDR3 in amino acids: CAWSPRSTEAFF. For the CDR3, the DNA is TGTGCCTGGAGTCCCCGGAGCACTGAAGCTTTCTTT. The chain combines TRBV30 with TRBJ1-1; D remains unclear. The germline V gene has CDR1 GTSNPN and CDR2 SVGIG (reference sequence). The V end lost 2 bases, the J end lost 4 bases, and 8 bases lay between the germline ends. CDR3 length: 12 amino acids.

This rearrangement joins TRBV6-7 to TRBJ2-1; D is undetermined. TRBV6-7 counts as an open reading frame of uncertain function. This CDR3 spans 12 amino acids. Between the trimmed V and J ends, which lost 10 bases and 11 bases, there was a span of 18 bases. As DNA, the CDR3 is TGTGCCAACCCGTCGAGGTCTCGCCAGCAGTTCTTC. Its protein is CANPSRSRQQFF.

The chain combines TRBV11-2 with TRBJ1-1, with no clear D. The CDR3 contains 12 residues. Germline V CDR1 and CDR2: SGHAT, FQNNGV. Trimming removed 4 bases from V and 5 bases from J, with 8 bases in between. The CDR3 spells CASSWPGTEAFF. In DNA form, the CDR3 reads TGTGCCAGCAGCTGGCCGGGTACTGAAGCTTTCTTT.

The J gene is TRBJ2-6, the V gene TRBV18; 7 bases line up with TRBD1. With 3 bases clipped from V and 0 bases from J, the junction kept 5 bases outside the gene matches. Germline-derived CDR1 and CDR2 are KGHSH and LQKENI. This CDR3 has 17 residues. For the CDR3, the DNA is TGTGCCAGCTCACCGACAGGGCCCTTCTCTGGGGCCAACGTCCTGACTTTC. The encoded protein is CASSPTGPFSGANVLTF.